These T cell receptor beta chains were read from a single sample in a study of T-cell reconstitution after alpha-beta-depleted transplantation in children. TCRdb redid the calling of the PCR reads with MiXCR, one entry per CDR3 protein. The profile covers around 250,000 distinct CDR3 sequences, with around 7.5% appearing a single time and roughly 5.8% taken by the ten largest. The sequencing used PBMCs, mostly from graft donor cells, collected 180 days after TCRalphabeta/CD19-depleted stem cell transplant. These receptors all come from a male patient aged 5 to 17 who had a stem cell transplant for acute lymphoblastic leukemia, so the T cells may come from the graft donor. The CDR3 runs from the conserved cysteine through the conserved F or W. D genes are given only for firm matches. Part of the rows lack a size; the others show once, few, many or a class for expanded clones.

clone_size	d_call	v_call	j_call	cdr3_nt	cdr3_aa
many	-	TRBV11-3	TRBJ1-1	TGTGCCAGCAGCTTAACATCAGGGACTGAAGCTTTCTTT	CASSLTSGTEAFF
many	-	TRBV4-2	TRBJ2-5	TGTGCCAGCAGCCCAGGGAGAGAAGAGACCCAGTACTTC	CASSPGREETQYF
many	-	TRBV20-1	TRBJ2-5	TGCAGTGCTGGGGAGACCCAGTACTTC	CSAGETQYF
many	-	TRBV9	TRBJ2-2	TGTGCCAGCAGCGTAGACCAGGGGAGGCTGTTTTTT	CASSVDQGRLFF
many	TRBD2	TRBV5-1	TRBJ2-2	TGCGCCAGCAGCGGTGGACTAGCAGTCTTAGTGAACACCGGGGAGCTGTTTTTT	CASSGGLAVLVNTGELFF
many	TRBD1	TRBV4-3	TRBJ2-4	TGCGCCAGCAGTCCCCTGGGACAGGGTGGAAACATTCAGTACTTC	CASSPLGQGGNIQYF
many	TRBD2	TRBV7-7	TRBJ2-5	TGTGCTAGCAGCTTAGTTGGGACTAGCGGAGAGACCCAGTACTTC	CASSLVGTSGETQYF
many	-	TRBV4-3	TRBJ2-3	TGCGCCAGCAGCCAAGATTCTAGCAGCGATACGCAGTATTTT	CASSQDSSSDTQYF
many	-	TRBV10-3	TRBJ2-7	TGTGCCATCCGGGACAACCTCTCCTACGAGCAGTACTTC	CAIRDNLSYEQYF
many	-	TRBV9	TRBJ2-5	TGTGCCAGCAGCGTGGGGGGGCAGGGAGAGACCCAGTACTTC	CASSVGGQGETQYF
many	TRBD1	TRBV5-1	TRBJ1-1	TGCGCCAGCAGCCCTGGACAGGGGCACACTGAAGCTTTCTTT	CASSPGQGHTEAFF
many	-	TRBV11-2	TRBJ1-2	TGTGCCAGCAGTCATGGGCGGTCGGTTGGCTACACCTTC	CASSHGRSVGYTF
medium-sized	TRBD1	TRBV29-1	TRBJ2-7	TGCAGCGTAGCCCCAGGGGGCAGGGACGAGCAGTACTTC	CSVAPGGRDEQYF
many	TRBD1	TRBV29-1	TRBJ2-7	TGCAGCGTTGCAGGGGGAAGAATGAACTACGAGCAGTACTTC	CSVAGGRMNYEQYF
many	TRBD1	TRBV11-2	TRBJ2-1	TGTGCCAGCAGCTTAGTACAGGGGTCGAATGAGCAGTTCTTC	CASSLVQGSNEQFF
many	TRBD2	TRBV10-3	TRBJ2-4	TGTGCCATCAGTGAGTCGGGCCTAGCGGTTTTAGCCAAAAACATTCAGTACTTC	CAISESGLAVLAKNIQYF
many	-	TRBV11-2	TRBJ1-4	TGTGCCAGCAGCTTAGAGGGGTTCTGGACTGAAAAACTGTTTTTT	CASSLEGFWTEKLFF
few	TRBD1	TRBV23-1	TRBJ1-1	TGCGCCAGCAGTCCCGGACAGGGCCCACAAGCTTTCTTT	CASSPGQGPQAFF
many	TRBD1	TRBV5-5	TRBJ1-5	TGTGCCAGCAGCCCCGACAGGGCCTTTAATCAGCCCCAGCATTTT	CASSPDRAFNQPQHF
many	TRBD1	TRBV12-3/TRBV12-4	TRBJ1-5	TGTGCCAGCACTCCAGGGGGCGCATCTCAGCCCCAGCATTTT	CASTPGGASQPQHF
many	-	TRBV20-1	TRBJ2-5	TGCAGTGCCCTCCGACAGGCCCTCCTGGAGACCCAGTACTTC	CSALRQALLETQYF
many	-	TRBV28	TRBJ1-1	TGTGCCAGCAGTGGCGGGACATTCGGCACTGAAGCTTTCTTT	CASSGGTFGTEAFF
many	-	TRBV7-3	TRBJ2-7	TGTGCCAGCAGCTTAAAGGGGGCCTCGGGCAGCGGGGCCACCTACGAGCAGTACTTC	CASSLKGASGSGATYEQYF
-	TRBD1	TRBV5-1	TRBJ1-2	TGCGCCAGCAGCTTGGCGTCCTGGACAGGGGAGTCGGACTATGGCTACACCTTC	CASSLASWTGESDYGYTF
many	-	TRBV5-1	TRBJ1-2	TGCGCCAGCAGCTTGTCGGCCCTGTATGGCTACACCTTC	CASSLSALYGYTF
many	-	TRBV3-1	TRBJ1-6	TGTGCCAGCAGCCTCTTCAAGGACCATTCACCCCTCCACTTT	CASSLFKDHSPLHF
many	TRBD2	TRBV5-1	TRBJ2-7	TGCGCCAGCAGCCTACGGACTAGCGGTTACGAGCAGTACTTC	CASSLRTSGYEQYF
many	TRBD2	TRBV20-1	TRBJ2-3	TGCAGTGCTCAAAGCGGGGTGAACACAGATACGCAGTATTTT	CSAQSGVNTDTQYF
many	-	TRBV10-3	TRBJ2-5	TGTGCCATCAGAGGAGGGGTGGGAGAGACCCAGTACTTC	CAIRGGVGETQYF
many	TRBD2	TRBV27	TRBJ2-2	TGTGCCTGCCTATGCCAAAGCGGGAGAGGGGTAGGCACCGGGGAGCTGTTTTTT	CACLCQSGRGVGTGELFF
many	-	TRBV7-2	TRBJ1-6	TGTGCCAGCAGCTTAGCGGGGGGGGCGCACAATTCACCCCTCCACTTT	CASSLAGGAHNSPLHF
few	-	TRBV10-3	TRBJ2-7	TGTGCCATCAGGGACCTCTCGTCATTCTCCTACGAGCAGTACTTC	CAIRDLSSFSYEQYF
few	TRBD2	TRBV11-2	TRBJ2-1	TGTGCCAGCAGCTTACTAGCGGGGATCTACAATGAGCAGTTCTTC	CASSLLAGIYNEQFF
many	-	TRBV3-1	TRBJ2-1	TGTGCCAGCAGCCGGGGCTTCAATGAGCAGTTCTTC	CASSRGFNEQFF
many	-	TRBV11-2	TRBJ1-1	TGTGCCAGCAGCTTCGATGTGAACACTGAAGCTTTCTTT	CASSFDVNTEAFF
few	-	TRBV27	TRBJ2-7	TGTGCCAGCAGTTTATCGGGGGCCCACGAGCAGTACTTC	CASSLSGAHEQYF
many	-	TRBV29-1	TRBJ2-7	TGCAGCGTAAAAGACAGGACCTACGAGCAGTACTTC	CSVKDRTYEQYF